The 30 T cell receptor delta chains below were found in one sample sequenced in a study of gamma-delta chains in newborns, infants, children. TCRdb applied CATT to the reads for clone calling. The sample contains under 8,000 delta-chain clones, about 2% of which appear only once. Specimen: blood. All receptors come from a child who was a newborn, infant or young child, either healthy, febrile or measles-vaccinated (not recorded which).

The table lists this clone with a few counts. V and J are TRDV2 and TRDJ3, with TRDD3 matching 7 bases. This CDR3 contains 19 residues. V lost 1 base and J lost 0; bases outside the gene matches: 8. The germline CDR1 and CDR2 sequences are GEAIGNYY and EKD. CDR3 coding DNA: TGTGCCTGTGACACAAACTGGGGACCTATCTCCTGGGACACCCGACAGATGTTTTTC. It codes for CACDTNWGPISWDTRQMFF.

In its sample, this clone is large. This CDR3 is also generated by other DNA sequences in the sample. The gene calls are TRDV3 and TRDJ2, with D possibly matching TRDD3 (6 bases). The CDR3 is made up of 12 amino acids. V lost 2 bases and J 4 bases, leaving 8 bases between the germline ends. The germline V gene has CDR1 TVYSNPD and CDR2 GDNSRS (reference sequence). This CDR3 reads CAFRDKTAQLFF. The CDR3 bases are TGTGCCTTTCGGGATAAGACAGCACAACTCTTCTTT. The variable domain in full, with the rest retrieved from reference TRDV3 and TRDJ2, is CDKVTQSSPDQTVASGSEVVLLCTYDTVYSNPDLFWYRIRPDYSFQFVFYGDNSRSEGADFTQGRFSVKHILTQKAFHLVISPVRTEDSATYYCAFRDKTAQLFFGKGTQLIVEP.

This clone was observed a handful of times. The protein TCRdb lists belongs to a much larger clone and differs from this DNA's translation at residue 5, which points to a read error; the protein shown is made from the DNA. The chain joins TRDV2 to TRDJ3, with 7 bases matching TRDD3. Germline V gene data show CDR1 as GEAIGNYY and CDR2 as EKD. This CDR3 has 18 amino acids. Trimming took 3 bases from V and 0 from J; bases not matched to a gene: 7. The CDR3 nucleotides read TGTGCCTGTGACTCTGGGGGTTTTTACTCCTGGGACACCCGACAGATGTTTTTC. This codes for CACDSGGFYSWDTRQMFF.

Notes on this clone: The junction does not match germline at one end; this may be a read error. The identical CDR3 is also encoded by other nucleotide sequences in the sample. V usage is TRDV1 and J usage is TRDJ1, with D possibly TRDD3 on 7 matching bases. This CDR3 has 24 residues. Per the germline V gene, CDR1 is TSWWSYY and CDR2 is QGS. CDR3 DNA sequence: TGTGCTCCTGGGTTTTCCCCGGCGAAGGCCTTCCCCTATATCTGGGGGCCTTACACCGATAAGCTCATCTTT. Translated: CAPGFSPAKAFPYIWGPYTDKLIF.

As regards this clone: The translation of this DNA and the TCRdb protein of a much larger clone differ at residue 3, probably owing to a read error; the protein shown here is translated from the DNA. The chain employs TRDV2 and TRDJ3; D perhaps matches TRDD3 (5 bases). CDR3 length: 18 amino acids. The germline CDR1 and CDR2 sequences are GEAIGNYY and EKD. DNA of the CDR3: TGTGCCCGTGACACCCTTTGGGGTAGCTCCTGGGACACCCGACAGATGTTTTTC. It yields the protein CARDTLWGSSWDTRQMFF.

Concerning this clone itself: This may come from a read error, since a much larger clone is one base off. The same CDR3 is also encoded by other DNA sequences in this sample. The chain carries TRDV2 and TRDJ3; 8 nucleotides agree with TRDD3. Germline CDR1 is GEAIGNYY and CDR2 is EKD. The CDR3 totals 20 residues. The CDR3 here is CACDTPTGGPSSWDTRQMFF. CDR3 sequence (DNA): TGTGCCTGTGACACCCCCACTGGGGGCCCCAGCTCCTGGGACACCCGACAGATGTTCTTC.

This clone was counted between two and nine times. The translation of this DNA and the TCRdb protein of a much larger clone differ at residue 7, probably owing to a read error; the protein shown here is translated from the DNA. The chain joins TRDV2 to TRDJ3, with 8 bases identical to TRDD3. V trimming: 0 bases; J trimming: 2 bases; junction bases outside the gene matches: 5. The CDR3 covers 18 residues. Per germline, CDR1 GEAIGNYY and CDR2 EKD. In DNA form, the CDR3 reads TGTGCCTGTGACACCGTACCGGGGGATACCTGGGACACCCGACAGATGTTTTTC. As protein: CACDTVPGDTWDTRQMFF.

This clone was seen a few times. The protein in TCRdb stems from a much larger clone and differs at residue 16 from this DNA's translation, likely a read error; here the protein is translated from the DNA. This CDR3 is CACDAWGIQPWDTRQTFF. The CDR3 DNA is TGTGCCTGTGACGCATGGGGGATACAGCCCTGGGACACCCGACAGACGTTTTTC. The chain couples TRDV2 to TRDJ3; 10 bases map to TRDD3. The CDR3 is 18 amino acids. The germline V gene encodes CDR1 GEAIGNYY and CDR2 EKD.

This clone was seen a few times. The protein in TCRdb stems from a much larger clone and differs at residue 3 from this DNA's translation, likely a read error; here the protein is translated from the DNA. This chain links TRDV2 with TRDJ3; TRDD3 matches 13 bases. The CDR3 loop spans 19 amino acids. Germline assignment: CDR1 GEAIGNYY and CDR2 EKD. In DNA, the CDR3 is TGTGCCCGTGACGGTCTACTGGGGGATACGGCCTGGGACACCCGACAGATGTTTTTC. Its translation: CARDGLLGDTAWDTRQMFF.

As concerns this clone: A far larger clone differs by one base, so this is likely a read error. This sample includes further DNA sequences coding for the same CDR3. This chain connects TRDV2 to TRDJ3; perhaps TRDD3 as D (5 bases). This CDR3 contains 17 residues. Germline V CDR1 and CDR2: GEAIGNYY, EKD. CDR3: CACDTVWDSWDTRQMFF. The CDR3 nucleotides are TGTGCCTGTGACACCGTCTGGGACTCCTGGGACACCCGACAAATGTTTTTC.

Regarding this clone: This may stem from a read error, because a much larger clone lies one nucleotide away. This chain uses TRDV2 with TRDJ3; 11 positions agree with TRDD3. CDR3 length: 22 residues. Germline V CDR1 and CDR2: GEAIGNYY, EKD. The CDR3 region is CACDTVRLLGDKGSWDTRQTFF. DNA of the CDR3: TGTGCCTGTGACACCGTCCGACTACTGGGGGATAAGGGCTCCTGGGACACCCGACAGACGTTTTTC.

As regards this clone: The likely explanation is a read error, given a far larger clone one base away. The same CDR3 is also encoded by other DNA sequences in this sample. The chain recombines TRDV2 with TRDJ3, with D uncertain. The CDR3 contains 17 residues. Germline V gene sequence: CDR1 GEAIGNYY, CDR2 EKD. This CDR3 is CACDTEGDSWDTRQMFF. The CDR3 DNA reads as TGTGCCTGCGACACCGAGGGTGACTCCTGGGACACCCGACAGATGTTTTTC.

This clone was detected only a few times. TCRdb's protein for this DNA is that of a much larger clone and differs from the translation at residue 6, likely a read error; the protein shown is the DNA translation. DNA of the CDR3: TGTGCCTGTGACACCTTGGGGTCCCGCTCCTGGGACACCCGACAGATGTTTTTC. Protein sequence: CACDTLGSRSWDTRQMFF. The rearrangement uses TRDV2 and TRDJ3, with D tentatively TRDD3 (5 bases). Germline CDR1 GEAIGNYY, CDR2 EKD. V was trimmed by 0 bases and J by 0 bases, leaving 11 bases between them. The CDR3 sequence is 18 residues long.

This clone was observed a handful of times. TCRdb shows a much larger clone's protein in place of this DNA's translation, and the two differ at residue 16, likely through a read error; the protein shown is translated from the DNA. V and J are TRAV29/DV5 and TRDJ3; D is possibly TRDD2 (6 bases). Germline-derived CDR1 and CDR2 are NSMFDY and ISSIKDK. The CDR3 is 18 amino acids. The DNA for the CDR3 is TGTGCAGCAAGCGTCCTACGTAACCTCGGCTGGGACACCCGACAGGTGTTTTTC. It translates to CAASVLRNLGWDTRQVFF.

This clone has a handful of counts. With a much larger clone just one base away, this may be a read error. At the DNA level, this CDR3 is encoded by other sequences in the same sample as well. The chain combines TRDV2 with TRDJ2, with TRDD3 as a possible D gene (5 bases). Looked up from germline, CDR1 is GEAIGNYY and CDR2 is EKD. The CDR3 totals 12 residues. The germline V and J ends were trimmed by 3 bases and 5 bases, with 6 bases remaining between them. CDR3 DNA: TGTGCCTGTGACTGGGGCACAGCACAACTCTTCTTT. This encodes CACDWGTAQLFF.

This clone has a handful of counts. It may be a read error: a sequence one base away is much more abundant. At the DNA level, this CDR3 is encoded by other sequences in the same sample as well. This rearrangement joins TRDV1 to TRDJ1; no definite D call. CDR3 length: 18 residues. V lost 1 base and J lost 0, with 18 bases in between. CDR1 is TSWWSYY, CDR2 QGS, per germline. CDR3 DNA: TGTGCTCTTGGGGAACGTACTCTTGGACTCGACTACACCGATAAACTCATCTTT. Translating it yields CALGERTLGLDYTDKLIF.

This clone has a handful of counts. With a much larger clone just one base away, this may be a read error. Other DNA sequences in the same sample also yield this CDR3. The rearrangement links TRDV1 to TRDJ1, with TRDD3 identical over 9 bases. The CDR3 extends over 21 amino acids. The germline V gene has CDR1 TSWWSYY and CDR2 QGS. CDR3 in amino acids: CALGKCFPCTGGHRYTDKLIF. CDR3 bases: TGTGCTCTTGGGAAATGTTTTCCCTGTACTGGGGGACACCGGTACACCGATAAGCTCATCTTT.

The table lists this clone with a few counts. TCRdb has a much larger clone's protein, which differs at residue 10 from the translation of this DNA, likely because of a read error; what is shown is the protein translated from the DNA. The rearrangement links TRDV2 to TRDJ3, with TRDD3 identical over 7 bases. The trim removed 0 bases at V and 0 bases at J, leaving 7 bases unmatched. CDR3 length equals 19 residues. Germline V gene data show CDR1 as GEAIGNYY and CDR2 as EKD. CDR3 sequence (DNA): TGTGCCTGTGACACCGCTGGGGGGTCAATCTCCTGGGACACCCGACAGATGTTTTTC. The encoded protein is CACDTAGGSISWDTRQMFF.

Regarding this clone: This may come from a read error, since a much larger clone is one base off. The sample has other DNA sequences that encode this CDR3 too. The V and J genes are TRDV2 and TRDJ1, with 12 bases fitting TRDD3. Germline V gene sequence: CDR1 GEAIGNYY, CDR2 EKD. V dropped 0 bases and J dropped 11; count of bases not matched to a gene: 9. The CDR3 consists of 15 residues. CDR3 sequence reads: CACDTRYWGIQKLIF. The CDR3, as DNA: TGTGCCTGTGACACCCGGTACTGGGGGATACAGAAGCTCATCTTT.

This clone has just a few counts. A much larger clonotype is one base distant, so this may be a read error. Other nucleotide sequences from this sample produce the same CDR3. The chain employs TRDV2 and TRDJ3, with a weak D call TRDD3 (6 bases). The length of the CDR3 is 18 residues. Germline lookup yields CDR1 GEAIGNYY and CDR2 EKD. CDR3 DNA sequence: TGTGCCTGTGACACCGGTGGATACAGCTCCTGGGACACCCGACAGATGTTCTTC. It specifies CACDTGGYSSWDTRQMFF.

This clone was seen a few times. It may be a read error: a sequence one base away is much more abundant. Additional DNA sequences in this sample encode the identical CDR3. This sequence joins TRDV2 and TRDJ3; 11 nucleotides align to TRDD3. CDR3 length: 20 residues. The germline CDR1 and CDR2 sequences are GEAIGNYY and EKD. This CDR3 is CACDTVLGDKSNWDTRQMFF. CDR3 sequence (DNA): TGTGCCTGTGACACCGTACTGGGGGATAAGTCGAACTGGGACACCCGCCAGATGTTTTTC.

About this clone: The TCRdb protein, from a much larger clone, departs from this DNA's translation at residue 6, likely by read error; the protein shown derives from the DNA. This chain links TRDV2 with TRDJ3; TRDD3 matches 8 bases. Germline CDR1 and CDR2: GEAIGNYY and EKD. The V and J ends lost 2 bases and 0 bases, in that order; junction bases with no gene match: 5. This CDR3 has 18 residues. Here the CDR3 reads CACDKMLGDSWDTRQMFF. In DNA form, the CDR3 reads TGTGCCTGTGACAAAATGCTGGGGGACTCCTGGGACACCCGACAGATGTTTTTC.

This clone is deemed medium-sized (0.01 to 0.1%). Other DNA sequences in the same sample also yield this CDR3. This chain links TRDV1 with TRDJ1, with TRDD3 as a possible D gene (9 bases). V shed 9 bases and J shed 0 bases, with 29 bases lying between them. The CDR3 has 19 amino acids. Germline V gives CDR1 TSWWSYY, CDR2 QGS. CDR3 in DNA: TGTGCTCTCCTCTTCCTACATTGGGGGATAGGAAAGTACACCGATAAACTCATCTTT. Translation: CALLFLHWGIGKYTDKLIF.

With respect to this clone: Since a far larger clone is one base different, this is likely a read error. Distinct nucleotide sequences in the sample also encode this CDR3. The V gene is TRDV2, the J gene TRDJ3; the match to TRDD3 covers 8 bases. The germline V gene has CDR1 GEAIGNYY and CDR2 EKD. The CDR3 is made up of 19 amino acids. V lost 2 bases and J lost 3; bases outside the gene matches: 11. This CDR3 is CACDSTGGYGDWDTRQMFF. The CDR3 DNA follows: TGTGCCTGTGACAGTACTGGGGGGTACGGGGACTGGGACACCCGACAGATGTTTTTC.

As to this clone: This may be a read error, as it is one base from a much larger clone. The same CDR3 is also encoded by other DNA sequences in this sample. V is TRDV2 and J is TRDJ3, with D tentatively TRDD3 (5 bases). The length of the CDR3 is 18 residues. V was pared by 3 bases and J by 0 bases, with 14 bases between. Germline assignment: CDR1 GEAIGNYY and CDR2 EKD. The CDR3 region has the DNA TGTGCCTGTGACGCCACCGGGGAGAGCTCCTGGGACACCCGACAGATGTTTTTC. This sequence encodes CACDATGESSWDTRQMFF.

This clone was found a few times. A read error may be the cause here, since a much bigger clone is one base away. The chain has TRDV2 and TRDJ3; 7 positions agree with TRDD3. The CDR3 sequence is 21 residues long. J was trimmed by 0 bases and V by 5 bases; bases with no gene match: 18. Germline V gives CDR1 GEAIGNYY, CDR2 EKD. This CDR3 reads CACVGSVPGDPCSWDTRQMFF. For the CDR3, the DNA is TGTGCCTGTGTTGGTTCGGTTCCGGGGGATCCCTGCTCCTGGGACACCCGACAGATGTTTTTC.

This clone was seen only a few times. TCRdb lists the protein of a much larger clone for this DNA, which differs at residue 5, so this is likely a read error; the protein given here is translated from the DNA itself. The chain employs TRDV2 and TRDJ3, with 9 bases matching TRDD3. Germline loops: CDR1 GEAIGNYY, CDR2 EKD. V shed 2 bases and J 0 bases; nucleotides not matched to a gene: 10. The CDR3 sequence is 20 residues long. CDR3 region: CACDSVGIRRSSWDTRQMFF. In DNA, the CDR3 is TGTGCCTGTGACAGCGTGGGGATACGCCGAAGCTCCTGGGACACCCGACAGATGTTTTTC.

This clone was counted between two and nine times. The mismatch at residue 7 between this DNA's translation and the TCRdb protein of a much larger clone likely reflects a read error; the protein shown is translated from the DNA. The J gene is TRDJ3, the V gene TRDV2, with 8 bases identical to TRDD3. Trimming took 3 bases from V and 0 from J; bases not matched to a gene: 12. Germline V gene data show CDR1 as GEAIGNYY and CDR2 as EKD. The CDR3 has 20 amino acids. The CDR3 loop reads CACDRVMGDGSSWDTRQMFF. CDR3 nucleotide sequence: TGTGCCTGTGACCGTGTAATGGGGGATGGGAGCTCCTGGGACACCCGACAGATGTTTTTC.

By proportion, this clone is medium-sized. The chain has TRDV2 and TRDJ2, with 10 positions matching TRDD3. Trimming at V came to 2 bases and at J to 8 bases, leaving 7 bases not matched to a gene. This CDR3 spans 15 amino acids. CDR1 is GEAIGNYY and CDR2 is EKD in the germline V gene. The CDR3 coding sequence is TGTGCCTGTGACAGGAGGGGGATACGTTCTGCACAACTCTTCTTT. This codes for CACDRRGIRSAQLFF.

There are many counts of this clone. The rearrangement links TRDV1 to TRDJ1; D perhaps matches TRDD3 (6 bases). CDR3 length: 18 residues. The V end was cut by 0 bases, the J end by 7 bases, with 24 bases between. Germline assignment: CDR1 TSWWSYY and CDR2 QGS. Here the CDR3 reads CALGELGPKDYWVGKLIF. CDR3 nucleotide sequence: TGTGCTCTTGGGGAACTTGGCCCCAAAGACTACTGGGTCGGTAAACTCATCTTT.